The rows below give T cell receptor beta chains drawn from one sample of a study of shared clonotypes between healthy human individuals. The assay was immunoSEQ multiplex PCR, and TCRdb's table has in-frame clones only and misses some. The sample includes approximately 1.4 million clones, around 98% of them seen just once. Sequencing was performed on naive CD4+ T cells sorted from blood. Receptor source: a man aged 25-45 years in good health. The CDR3 runs from the conserved cysteine through the conserved F or W. Each record gives: J gene, V gene, CDR3 protein.

j_gene: TRBJ1-2
v_gene: TRBV28
CDR3aa: CASSSGQTVVYGYTF

j_gene: TRBJ1-1
v_gene: TRBV9
CDR3aa: CASSVSGSMNTEAFF

j_gene: TRBJ2-7
v_gene: TRBV27
CDR3aa: CASRRGSGSSERYEQYF

j_gene: TRBJ2-2
v_gene: TRBV9
CDR3aa: CASSVRDRGTGELFF

j_gene: TRBJ1-1
v_gene: TRBV19
CDR3aa: CASSIVGRPNPEAFF

j_gene: TRBJ1-4
v_gene: TRBV27
CDR3aa: CASKWSQGWNEKLFF

j_gene: TRBJ2-7
v_gene: TRBV7-8
CDR3aa: CASSFGTVTYEQYF

j_gene: TRBJ2-1
v_gene: TRBV10-3
CDR3aa: CAISESGQAYNEQFF

j_gene: TRBJ2-7
v_gene: TRBV2
CDR3aa: CASMATSPLEQYF

j_gene: TRBJ2-4
v_gene: TRBV27
CDR3aa: CASSLRRGDIQYF

j_gene: TRBJ2-2
v_gene: TRBV9
CDR3aa: CASSVGDRAGGGELFF

j_gene: TRBJ1-4
v_gene: TRBV5-1
CDR3aa: CASSDSYNEKLFF

j_gene: TRBJ1-5
v_gene: TRBV30
CDR3aa: CAWSVTGGSVQPQHF

j_gene: TRBJ2-3
v_gene: TRBV2
CDR3aa: CASRGTRLSTDTQYF

j_gene: TRBJ1-1
v_gene: TRBV10-1
CDR3aa: CASSERPGVSEAFF

j_gene: TRBJ1-2
v_gene: TRBV2
CDR3aa: CASTPGPLEGGYTF

j_gene: TRBJ2-1
v_gene: TRBV30
CDR3aa: CAWTSGVNEQFF

j_gene: TRBJ2-2
v_gene: TRBV7-8
CDR3aa: CASSLAGAGELFF

j_gene: TRBJ1-2
v_gene: TRBV7-2
CDR3aa: CASSPDPGQNYGYTF

j_gene: TRBJ2-1
v_gene: TRBV5-1
CDR3aa: CASSLTTSGDYNEQFF

j_gene: TRBJ1-2
v_gene: TRBV30
CDR3aa: CAWSSASGYTF

j_gene: TRBJ1-1
v_gene: TRBV2
CDR3aa: CASSWDRDTEAFF

j_gene: TRBJ2-1
v_gene: TRBV14
CDR3aa: CASSQGIFAGGTRVEQFF

j_gene: TRBJ1-1
v_gene: TRBV5-1
CDR3aa: CASSFGQANTEAFF

j_gene: TRBJ1-1
v_gene: TRBV5-1
CDR3aa: CASSLFIPGGFSNTEAFF

j_gene: TRBJ1-1
v_gene: TRBV5-1
CDR3aa: CASSLADRDRSFF

j_gene: TRBJ2-3
v_gene: TRBV9
CDR3aa: CASTLRGRAGDTQYF

j_gene: TRBJ2-7
v_gene: TRBV10-3
CDR3aa: CAISEGGRYEQYF

j_gene: TRBJ1-3
v_gene: TRBV5-6
CDR3aa: CASSLGAGGNTIYF

j_gene: TRBJ2-5
v_gene: TRBV7-9
CDR3aa: CASSLRAAQETQYF

j_gene: TRBJ2-7
v_gene: TRBV5-1
CDR3aa: CASSLGGFYEQYF

j_gene: TRBJ1-5
v_gene: TRBV27
CDR3aa: CASSPRGGMGQPQHF

j_gene: TRBJ2-7
v_gene: TRBV11-1
CDR3aa: CAIKRGPYEQYF

j_gene: TRBJ2-1
v_gene: TRBV11-2
CDR3aa: CASSLARTSWRGDNEQFF

j_gene: TRBJ1-5
v_gene: TRBV6-1
CDR3aa: CASSEGAGIQPQHF

j_gene: TRBJ2-5
v_gene: TRBV7-7
CDR3aa: CASSWKAHDRETQYF

j_gene: TRBJ2-7
v_gene: TRBV7-9
CDR3aa: CASSETGQYYEQYF

j_gene: TRBJ2-7
v_gene: TRBV6-6
CDR3aa: CASSVQGHEQYF

j_gene: TRBJ2-1
v_gene: TRBV29-1
CDR3aa: CSVENPREQFF

j_gene: TRBJ2-7
v_gene: TRBV2
CDR3aa: CASIIFRDEQYF

j_gene: TRBJ2-1
v_gene: TRBV28
CDR3aa: CASPASGRGDEQFF

j_gene: TRBJ1-1
v_gene: TRBV10-3
CDR3aa: CAISDPREQNTEAFF

j_gene: TRBJ2-5
v_gene: TRBV19
CDR3aa: CASSIGLAGGGGTQYF

j_gene: TRBJ1-2
v_gene: TRBV6-5
CDR3aa: CASSSTGGLYGYTF

j_gene: TRBJ2-4
v_gene: TRBV7-9
CDR3aa: CASSLGSAGGTKNIQYF

j_gene: TRBJ2-7
v_gene: TRBV28
CDR3aa: CASSSLGRTGSYEQYF

j_gene: TRBJ2-1
v_gene: TRBV28
CDR3aa: CASSLTGLIFEQFF

j_gene: TRBJ1-3
v_gene: TRBV11-3
CDR3aa: CASRDTKIKRSGNTIYF

j_gene: TRBJ1-5
v_gene: TRBV14
CDR3aa: CASSNGVLQPQHF

j_gene: TRBJ2-3
v_gene: TRBV15
CDR3aa: CATSGPRGPSTDTQYF

j_gene: TRBJ1-2
v_gene: TRBV30
CDR3aa: CAWSVRLEGNGYTF

j_gene: TRBJ2-4
v_gene: TRBV27
CDR3aa: CASSFTGLGGDQYF

j_gene: TRBJ2-6
v_gene: TRBV5-5
CDR3aa: CASSLARGPHSGANVLTF

j_gene: TRBJ1-2
v_gene: TRBV7-3
CDR3aa: CASSLFNLLGEPYGYTF

j_gene: TRBJ1-5
v_gene: TRBV28
CDR3aa: CASSTRNQPQHF

j_gene: TRBJ2-7
v_gene: TRBV5-1
CDR3aa: CASSSRTSSPHSYEQYF

j_gene: TRBJ2-3
v_gene: TRBV5-1
CDR3aa: CASSLAAGVADTQYF

j_gene: TRBJ2-1
v_gene: TRBV9
CDR3aa: CASSQEGQAYNEQFF

j_gene: TRBJ2-6
v_gene: TRBV9
CDR3aa: CASSLGQPTGANVLTF